This is a list of T cell receptor beta chains from one sample in a study of cytomegalovirus exposure and HLA in healthy donors. Repertoires were generated with immunoSEQ multiplex PCR, while TCRdb's copy carries only in-frame clones and drops some. The data show roughly 61,000 clones, with 89% seen just once and about 1.6% held by the top ten. Sample: PBMCs. All receptors come from a man aged 25-45 years in good health and CMV-seropositive. Each CDR3 is given with its conserved first and last residue. The order of the fields is V gene, J gene, clone size, D gene, CDR3 DNA, CDR3 protein. A D gene is named only where the DNA matches it firmly. Size tells how often a clone was seen (once, few, many) or the class of an expanded clone, and some rows leave it out.

V: TRBV10-1
J: TRBJ1-1
size: once
D: TRBD1
DNA: TGCGCCAGCAGTGAGTCGGGACAGGGGATGAAAGCTTTCTTT
CDR3: CASSESGQGMKAFF

V: TRBV5-1
J: TRBJ2-2
size: NA
D: TRBD1
DNA: TGCGCCAGCAGCCGCGGGCCCAGGGGGCTCGGCACCGGGGAGCTGTTTTTT
CDR3: CASSRGPRGLGTGELFF

V: TRBV11-2
J: TRBJ2-3
size: NA
D: NA
DNA: TGTGCCAGCAGCTTTAACTACGGGAGTACAGATACGCAGTATTTT
CDR3: CASSFNYGSTDTQYF

V: TRBV9
J: TRBJ2-7
size: NA
D: TRBD2
DNA: TGTGCCAGCAGCCCAATGCAGGTAGCGGGTCCATCCTACGAGCAGTACTTC
CDR3: CASSPMQVAGPSYEQYF

V: TRBV11-3
J: TRBJ2-1
size: NA
D: TRBD2
DNA: TGTGCCAGCAGCTTAGCCGCGGGAGAGAACGTTGAGCAGTTCTTC
CDR3: CASSLAAGENVEQFF

V: TRBV19
J: TRBJ2-1
size: NA
D: TRBD2
DNA: TGTGCCAGTAGTGCCACTAGCGGGAGGGCCAATGAGCAGTTCTTC
CDR3: CASSATSGRANEQFF

V: TRBV7-6
J: TRBJ1-4
size: NA
D: TRBD1
DNA: TGTGCCAGCAGCTTAGAAGGGGGCGCGGAGTGGAATGAAAAACTGTTTTTT
CDR3: CASSLEGGAEWNEKLFF

V: TRBV4-1
J: TRBJ2-1
size: NA
D: NA
DNA: TGCGCCAGCGTGCGCGGTACCTACAATGAGCAGTTCTTC
CDR3: CASVRGTYNEQFF

V: TRBV6-5
J: TRBJ1-2
size: NA
D: NA
DNA: TGTGCCAGCAGTTACTCGACAGGCTATGGCTACACCTTC
CDR3: CASSYSTGYGYTF

V: TRBV4-1
J: TRBJ2-5
size: NA
D: TRBD1
DNA: TGCGCCAGCAGCAGGCCAGGGGGCTCCCAAGAGACCCAGTACTTC
CDR3: CASSRPGGSQETQYF

V: TRBV30
J: TRBJ2-5
size: once
D: TRBD2
DNA: TGTGCCTGGAGTGTAGGGAGGGGAGAGACCCAGTACTTC
CDR3: CAWSVGRGETQYF

V: TRBV20-1
J: TRBJ1-5
size: NA
D: NA
DNA: TGCAGTGCAGGACGCGGGCAGCCCCAGCATTTT
CDR3: CSAGRGQPQHF

V: TRBV4-2
J: TRBJ1-6
size: once
D: NA
DNA: TGTGCCAGCAGCCCATTCAATTCACCCCTCCACTTT
CDR3: CASSPFNSPLHF

V: TRBV21-1
J: TRBJ1-4
size: NA
D: NA
DNA: TGTGCCAGCAGCAGAGACAGGGGGTTCGTAGAAAAACTGTTTTTT
CDR3: CASSRDRGFVEKLFF

V: TRBV29-1
J: TRBJ2-1
size: NA
D: NA
DNA: TGCAGCGTTAAAAAGGGAGACCCGAGGGATGAGCAGTTCTTC
CDR3: CSVKKGDPRDEQFF

V: TRBV5-1
J: TRBJ2-7
size: NA
D: NA
DNA: TGCGCCAGCAGCAAGGTAGAGGCGGCATACGAGCAGTACTTC
CDR3: CASSKVEAAYEQYF

V: TRBV10-3
J: TRBJ2-3
size: NA
D: TRBD2
DNA: TGTGCCATCAAGCGGGGGGCAAGGTCAGATACGCAGTATTTT
CDR3: CAIKRGARSDTQYF

V: TRBV28
J: TRBJ2-7
size: NA
D: TRBD2
DNA: TGTGCCTCGGGAGGGCCCTCCCACGAGCAGTACTTC
CDR3: CASGGPSHEQYF

V: TRBV25-1
J: TRBJ1-2
size: NA
D: NA
DNA: TGTGCCAGCAGTGACCGTCCATGGGGCAATGGCTACACCTTC
CDR3: CASSDRPWGNGYTF

V: TRBV5-5
J: TRBJ1-1
size: once
D: TRBD1
DNA: TGTGCCAGCAGCTTCTGGACAGGGCGGAACACTGAAGCTTTCTTT
CDR3: CASSFWTGRNTEAFF

V: TRBV28
J: TRBJ1-1
size: NA
D: TRBD1
DNA: TGTGCCAGCAGTTCCCCCTCGGGACAGAATGTGAACACTGAAGCTTTCTTT
CDR3: CASSSPSGQNVNTEAFF

V: TRBV20-1
J: TRBJ1-1
size: NA
D: NA
DNA: TGCAGTGCTAGCCGGGGTACTGAAGCTTTCTTT
CDR3: CSASRGTEAFF

V: TRBV4-3
J: TRBJ2-1
size: NA
D: NA
DNA: TGCGCCAGCAGCCTGACGGGGAACAATGAGCAGTTCTTC
CDR3: CASSLTGNNEQFF

V: TRBV5-5
J: TRBJ1-3
size: NA
D: NA
DNA: TGTGCCAGCAGTCCTCCCGGGGACACCATATATTTT
CDR3: CASSPPGDTIYF

V: TRBV5-4
J: TRBJ1-4
size: few
D: TRBD1
DNA: TGTGCCAGCAGCCTTGACAGGGCTGTTAGTGAAAAACTGTTTTTT
CDR3: CASSLDRAVSEKLFF

V: TRBV28
J: TRBJ1-5
size: NA
D: NA
DNA: TGTGCCAGCAATCTTTATCAGAGGAGTCAGCCCCAGCATTTT
CDR3: CASNLYQRSQPQHF